The present TCR beta chain was sequenced within a study of cytomegalovirus exposure and HLA in healthy donors. With 60 Vbeta and 13 Jbeta primers, the PCR was carried out. Sequenced by immunoSEQ multiplex PCR; TCRdb stores in-frame clones only, minus some. The data hold about 86,000 clones, with nearly 80% observed a single time. Germline CDR1 reads SGDLS; CDR2 reads YYNGEE. The CDR3 covers 18 residues. Trimming took off 0 bases at V and 0 bases at J, with 16 bases between the two ends. V is TRBV9 and J is TRBJ1-3; D remains ambiguous. Sequences were obtained from PBMCs. This sequence was found in a female donor in good health and CMV-seronegative. The CDR3 is CASSVDPVPGPSGNTIYF. In nucleotides, the CDR3 is TGTGCCAGCAGCGTAGACCCCGTACCGGGTCCCTCTGGAAACACCATATATTTT.